This T cell receptor (beta chain) was recorded in a study of blood T cell repertoires in COVID-19. Across the whole study: Some COVID-19 samples were acute and others convalescent; all came from the United States, Italy and Spain.

Per the germline V gene, CDR1 is SGHVS and CDR2 is FQNEAQ. V shed 5 bases and J shed 6 bases, with 13 bases lying between them. CDR3 length: 13 residues. This table comes from immunoSEQ multiplex PCR, and its TCRdb copy is limited to in-frame clones, with some not included. Of around 130,000 clones in the sample, around four fifths were seen once. The specimen was peripheral blood. The J gene is TRBJ1-1, the V gene TRBV7-8; D is undetermined. The sequence was obtained from a human donor in a cohort sampled during active COVID-19. The CDR3 DNA is TGTGCCAGCAGCCCCAAGCCGTTCGCTGAAGCTTTCTTT. It encodes CASSPKPFAEAFF.